The 28 T cell receptor beta chains given below trace back to one sample, sequenced in a study of TIL therapy for anti-PD-1-resistant metastatic lung cancer (dated by TCRdb to the early 2020s). The time point label corresponds to: pre-treatment sample, taken before nivolumab and TIL therapy. TCR beta CDR3 regions were amplified from genomic DNA with the immunoSEQ v3 hsTCRB kit using bias-controlled multiplex PCR. TCRdb stores this immuneACCESS table with in-frame sequences only. Part of the clones is absent; in the studies checked, under half of the shortfall reflects unresolved V genes, and no reason is known for the rest. The sample contains 54,000 or so clones, more than 60% of them found a single time. Of the sample, 1.5% to 2% falls within the top ten clones. The sample was blood, taken at baseline. The receptor source for this set is a person aged 25 to 80 with non-small cell lung cancer.

J is TRBJ2-1 and V is TRBV18; D is unclear. CDR1 and CDR2 (germline): KGHSH, LQKENI. The CDR3 extends over 13 amino acids. V gave up 0 bases and J gave up 6 bases, with 6 bases separating them. This CDR3 is CASSPPEINEQFF. The CDR3, as DNA: TGTGCCAGCTCACCACCAGAAATCAATGAGCAGTTCTTC.

The chain is built from TRBV28 and TRBJ2-5; D ambiguous. The V gene lost 5 bases and the J gene lost 5 bases, with 9 bases spanning the gap. From germline, CDR1 is MDHEN and CDR2 SYDVKM. The CDR3 sequence is 12 residues long. CDR3 region: CASSPPFETQYF. In nucleotides, the CDR3 is TGTGCCAGCAGTCCACCCTTCGAGACCCAGTACTTC.

The chain joins TRBV5-4 to TRBJ1-1; D is ambiguous. Germline CDR1 is SGHNT and CDR2 is YYREEE (reference sequence). The V end was cut by 3 bases, the J end by 3 bases, with 9 bases between. CDR3 length: 13 residues. Here the CDR3 reads CASSSIFYTEAFF. The CDR3 DNA is TGTGCCAGCAGCTCCATATTTTACACTGAAGCTTTCTTT.

The V and J genes are TRBV7-8 and TRBJ2-2; 9 bases line up with TRBD2. The CDR3 has 18 residues. Trimming at V came to 3 bases and at J to 3 bases, leaving 11 bases not matched to a gene. Germline values: CDR1 SGHVS, CDR2 FQNEAQ. CDR3 protein: CASSFAGTSPRYTGELFF. The DNA for the CDR3 is TGTGCCAGCAGCTTCGCCGGGACTAGCCCTCGGTACACCGGGGAGCTGTTTTTT.

The chain uses TRBV29-1 and TRBJ2-5; 10 bases align to TRBD1. With the DNA end fitting TRBJ2-7 better, the J assignment may be wrong. The V gene's germline CDR1 is SQVTM and CDR2 ANQGSEA. The CDR3 totals 15 residues. The CDR3 nucleotides read TGCAGCGTTGAGGGGACAGGGGAAAGCTCCTACGAGCAGTACTTC. Translated, it gives CSVEGTGESSYEQYF.

CDR3: CASSQDRVIDRTGSGYTF. The CDR3 region has the DNA TGTGCCAGCAGCCAAGATAGAGTTATAGACAGGACCGGGAGTGGCTACACCTTC. The V and J genes are TRBV4-2 and TRBJ1-2; perhaps TRBD1 as D (6 bases). This CDR3 comprises 18 residues. CDR1 and CDR2 from the germline V gene are LGHNA and YNFKEQ. Trimming pared 0 bases from V and 7 bases from J, leaving 24 bases between.

The V call is TRBV2, the J call TRBJ2-6; TRBD1 matches at 9 bases. The germline gives CDR1 SNHLY, CDR2 FYNNEI. The CDR3 is made up of 17 amino acids. Trimming cost V 3 bases and J 2 bases; bases outside gene matches: 5. Here the CDR3 reads CASSEAGQGTGANVLTF. Written as DNA, the CDR3 is TGTGCCAGCAGTGAGGCAGGACAGGGGACTGGGGCCAACGTCCTGACTTTC. The full variable domain, completed using reference TRBV2 and TRBJ2-6, is EPEVTQTPSHQVTQMGQEVILRCVPISNHLYFYWYRQILGQKVEFLVSFYNNEISEKSEIFDDQFSVERPDGSNFTLKIRSTKLEDSAMYFCASSEAGQGTGANVLTFGAGSRLTVL.

The chain links TRBV29-1 to TRBJ1-2, with 7 positions matching TRBD1. In germline, CDR1 is SQVTM, CDR2 ANQGSEA. The CDR3 runs to 14 residues. The J segment lost 2 bases and the V segment lost 5 bases, leaving 8 bases of the junction unmatched. CDR3 bases: TGCAGCGTTTATAGACAGGGACTAAACTATGGCTACACCTTC. This gives the protein CSVYRQGLNYGYTF.

This clone has just a few counts. The chain carries TRBV2 and TRBJ1-5; D not certain. Trimming left V 6 bases short and J 6 bases short, with 12 bases between. The CDR3 has 13 residues. The germline gives CDR1 SNHLY, CDR2 FYNNEI. CDR3 amino acids: CASRRSPGQPQHF. The CDR3 coding sequence is TGTGCCAGCAGGAGGAGTCCCGGTCAGCCCCAGCATTTT. Supplemented by reference TRBV2 and TRBJ1-5, the full variable domain reads EPEVTQTPSHQVTQMGQEVILRCVPISNHLYFYWYRQILGQKVEFLVSFYNNEISEKSEIFDDQFSVERPDGSNFTLKIRSTKLEDSAMYFCASRRSPGQPQHFGDGTRLSIL.

CDR3 in DNA: TGTGCCAGCTCACCACCGGGCGGGATCCAAGAGACCCAGTACTTC. This codes for CASSPPGGIQETQYF. The chain uses TRBV18 and TRBJ2-5, with D perhaps TRBD2 (6 bases). V was cut by 0 bases and J by 1 base, with 9 bases left in between. Germline V gives CDR1 KGHSH, CDR2 LQKENI. This CDR3 is built from 15 residues.

The chain has TRBV6-5 and TRBJ2-1; unclear D gene. Germline V gene sequence: CDR1 MNHEY, CDR2 SVGAGI. The CDR3 length is 13 residues. V lost 1 base to trimming and J lost 6 bases, with 7 bases between them. The CDR3 loop is CASSYWSGNEQFF. The CDR3 region has the DNA TGTGCCAGCAGTTACTGGTCAGGCAATGAGCAGTTCTTC.

V and J are TRBV9 and TRBJ1-1; maybe TRBD1 (5 bases). V was pared by 0 bases and J by 2 bases, with 11 bases between. CDR1 is SGDLS and CDR2 is YYNGEE in the germline V gene. The CDR3 totals 15 residues. CDR3 sequence reads: CASSVGGLINTEAFF. CDR3 nucleotides: TGTGCCAGCAGCGTAGGGGGACTCATCAACACTGAAGCTTTCTTT.

The chain joins TRBV28 to TRBJ2-7; 12 nucleotides align to TRBD1. CDR3 length: 15 amino acids. Germline V gene lookup returns CDR1 MDHEN and CDR2 SYDVKM. Trimming at V came to 4 bases and at J to 7 bases, leaving 8 bases not matched to a gene. CDR3 DNA sequence: TGTGCCAGCAGTTCCCTGGGACAGGGGGCAAGAGAGCAGTACTTC. It specifies CASSSLGQGAREQYF.

J is TRBJ2-1 and V is TRBV25-1, with D perhaps TRBD1 or TRBD2 (5 bases each). Germline-derived CDR1 and CDR2 are MGHDK and SYGVNS. With 4 bases removed from V and 15 bases from J, the gap between germline ends came to 16 bases. CDR3 length equals 12 residues. The CDR3 region has the DNA TGTGCCAGCAGTGGCTTAGGGGAGCGGCGGTTCTTC. This gives the protein CASSGLGERRFF.

There are a few counts of this clone. CDR3 sequence (DNA): TGTGCCAGCGGTCCGGGGTCTTCCTACGAGCGGCAGTACTTC. Protein: CASGPGSSYERQYF. The chain couples TRBV27 to TRBJ2-7; D might be TRBD2 (5 bases). V dropped 8 bases and J dropped 9 bases, with 23 bases sitting between them. Germline V gene lookup returns CDR1 MNHEY and CDR2 SMNVEV (reference sequence). CDR3 length: 14 amino acids.

The chain links TRBV6-4 to TRBJ2-7; D tentatively fits TRBD1 or TRBD2 (5 bases each). The V end lost 5 bases, the J end lost 1 base, and 12 bases lay between the germline ends. Germline lookup yields CDR1 MRHNA and CDR2 SNTAGT. CDR3 length: 14 residues. Here the CDR3 DNA reads TGTGCCAGCAGTCCCGGGGCCGAATCCTACGAGCAGTACTTC. Its translation: CASSPGAESYEQYF.

V usage is TRBV14 and J usage is TRBJ2-1; D might be TRBD1 (5 bases). The V gene lost 1 base and the J gene lost 6 bases, with 28 bases spanning the gap. This CDR3 has 20 amino acids. CDR1 and CDR2 from the germline V gene are SGHDN and FVKESK. The CDR3 here is CASSQGGRTYNPPYRNEQFF. DNA for the CDR3: TGTGCCAGCAGCCAAGGGGGTAGGACATACAACCCCCCTTATCGCAATGAGCAGTTCTTC.

The chain recombines TRBV5-1 with TRBJ2-3, with D possibly TRBD2 on 6 matching bases. This CDR3 comprises 14 residues. CDR1 and CDR2 from the germline V gene are SGHRS and YFSETQ. V was clipped by 6 bases and J by 2 bases, with 13 bases between them. The CDR3 sequence: CASTTGLYTDTQYF. CDR3 DNA sequence: TGCGCCAGCACAACGGGACTGTACACAGATACGCAGTATTTT.

This chain uses TRBV27 with TRBJ2-5, with 7 nucleotides matching TRBD2. This CDR3 comprises 16 residues. Losses at the gene ends were 5 bases for V and 0 bases for J; bases not matched to a gene: 9. Germline V gene sequence: CDR1 MNHEY, CDR2 SMNVEV (reference sequence). The CDR3 DNA sequence: TGTGCCAGCAGTCGGGAGGCTAGCGTTTACCAAGAGACCCAGTACTTC. Translation: CASSREASVYQETQYF.

This rearrangement joins TRBV5-1 to TRBJ2-3, with 7 bases fitting TRBD2. Per the germline V gene, CDR1 is SGHRS and CDR2 is YFSETQ. After removal of 0 bases from V and 3 bases from J, the junction contained 4 bases not matched to a gene. CDR3 length: 15 residues. CDR3 DNA: TGCGCCAGCAGCTTGGTCACGGGAGGAACAGATACGCAGTATTTT. This codes for CASSLVTGGTDTQYF. The whole variable domain, filled in from reference TRBV5-1 and TRBJ2-3, reads KAGVTQTPRYLIKTRGQQVTLSCSPISGHRSVSWYQQTPGQGLQFLFEYFSETQRNKGNFPGRFSGRQFSNSRSEMNVSTLELGDSALYLCASSLVTGGTDTQYFGPGTRLTVL.

This chain links TRBV25-1 with TRBJ2-1, with 11 positions matching TRBD2. The CDR3 has 18 amino acids. The germline V gene encodes CDR1 MGHDK and CDR2 SYGVNS. V was clipped by 4 bases and J by 0 bases; unmatched bases: 8. The CDR3 sequence: CASSGLAGPLSSYNEQFF. CDR3 DNA sequence: TGTGCCAGCAGTGGACTAGCGGGACCTTTAAGCTCCTACAATGAGCAGTTCTTC.

The rearrangement uses TRBV6-6 and TRBJ2-3, with D unresolved. The CDR3 contains 14 residues. Trimming cost V 2 bases and J 2 bases, with 8 bases left between them. Germline CDR1 reads MNHNY; CDR2 reads SVGAGI (reference sequence). As DNA, the CDR3 is TGTGCCAGCAGTTACCGACTGAACACAGATACGCAGTATTTT. As protein: CASSYRLNTDTQYF.

This chain connects TRBV12-5 to TRBJ2-2; 8 bases are shared with TRBD1. Per germline, CDR1 LGHNT and CDR2 FRNRAP. The ends lost 3 bases at V and 5 bases at J; junction bases unmatched: 14. The CDR3 loop spans 18 amino acids. The CDR3 reads CASGFQRESTGETGELFF. CDR3 DNA: TGTGCTAGTGGTTTCCAAAGAGAATCGACAGGGGAAACCGGGGAGCTGTTTTTT.

This chain uses TRBV9 with TRBJ2-1; D is unclear. Germline V gene data show CDR1 as SGDLS and CDR2 as YYNGEE. With 0 bases removed from V and 5 bases from J, the gap between germline ends came to 6 bases. The CDR3 is made up of 13 amino acids. The DNA for the CDR3 is TGTGCCAGCAGCGTAGACACAAACAATGAGCAGTTCTTC. Translating gives CASSVDTNNEQFF.

CDR3 amino acids: CASNGRETQYF. As DNA, the CDR3 is TGTGCCAGCAACGGACGGGAGACCCAGTACTTC. The chain links TRBV2 to TRBJ2-5; unclear D gene. The germline gives CDR1 SNHLY, CDR2 FYNNEI. V was cut by 7 bases and J by 5 bases, with 8 bases left in between. The CDR3 length is 11 residues. The whole variable domain, remainder taken from reference TRBV2 and TRBJ2-5, is EPEVTQTPSHQVTQMGQEVILRCVPISNHLYFYWYRQILGQKVEFLVSFYNNEISEKSEIFDDQFSVERPDGSNFTLKIRSTKLEDSAMYFCASNGRETQYFGPGTRLLVL.

The chain links TRBV6-5 to TRBJ1-5; maybe TRBD1 (5 bases). In germline, CDR1 is MNHEY, CDR2 SVGAGI. Trimming cost V 4 bases and J 1 base, with 11 bases left between them. This CDR3 contains 15 residues. CDR3: CASSFDRLSNQPQHF. Written as DNA, the CDR3 is TGTGCCAGCAGTTTCGACAGATTAAGCAATCAGCCCCAGCATTTT.

V gene TRBV7-9 combines with J gene TRBJ2-3, with unresolved D. The V gene's germline CDR1 is SEHNR and CDR2 FQNEAQ (reference sequence). The CDR3 spans 17 residues. V was shortened by 0 bases and J by 2 bases, with 15 bases between the two germline ends. In nucleotides, the CDR3 is TGTGCCAGCAGCTTAGCCCTCGGTGGCAGTTCCACAGATACGCAGTATTTT. It translates to CASSLALGGSSTDTQYF.

This clone has a count of ten or more. V gene TRBV7-9 combines with J gene TRBJ2-7; D call uncertain. The CDR3 is 13 amino acids. V lost 5 bases and J lost 1, with 9 bases in between. The germline V gene has CDR1 SEHNR and CDR2 FQNEAQ (reference sequence). CDR3 protein: CASSEDPSYEQYF. In DNA, the CDR3 is TGTGCCAGCAGCGAAGACCCTTCCTACGAGCAGTACTTC. Based on the CDR3 plus reference TRBV7-9 and TRBJ2-7, the full variable domain is DTGVSQNPRHKITKRGQNVTFRCDPISEHNRLYWYRQTLGQGPEFLTYFQNEAQLEKSRLLSDRFSAERPKGSFSTLEIQRTEQGDSAMYLCASSEDPSYEQYFGPGTRLTVT.